The 4 T cell receptor beta chains in this list originate from one sample, sequenced in a study of blood T cell repertoires in COVID-19. Measured with immunoSEQ multiplex PCR; TCRdb has only the in-frame clones, and not every one. The sample consists of about 240,000 clones, roughly 87% of them appearing once. Sequenced input: peripheral blood. The receptors were gathered from a man aged 55 to 70 who had recovered from COVID-19.

The gene calls are TRBV9 and TRBJ1-1; no reliable D call. The CDR3 is made up of 14 amino acids. Looked up from germline, CDR1 is SGDLS and CDR2 is YYNGEE. V was cut by 2 bases and J by 4 bases, with 12 bases left in between. The CDR3 loop reads CASSVYPGSTEAFF. The CDR3 DNA sequence: TGTGCCAGCAGCGTGTACCCTGGTAGCACTGAAGCTTTCTTT.

The chain recombines TRBV18 with TRBJ2-3; D is unclear. CDR1 is KGHSH and CDR2 is LQKENI in the germline V gene. Trimming shortened V by 2 bases and J by 6 bases, and 12 bases separated the two germline ends. The CDR3 covers 14 residues. The CDR3: CASSPTPAADTQYF. The DNA of the CDR3 is TGTGCCAGCTCACCAACTCCTGCGGCCGATACGCAGTATTTT.

The rearrangement uses TRBV6-5 and TRBJ2-1; 9 bases agree with TRBD1. The CDR3 runs to 16 residues. Germline lookup yields CDR1 MNHEY and CDR2 SVGAGI. V lost 4 bases and J lost 6; bases outside the gene matches: 10. The CDR3 DNA reads TGTGCCAGCAGTTCGGGACAGGGAGTGGGGGCCAATGAGCAGTTCTTC. Protein product: CASSSGQGVGANEQFF.

The chain links TRBV7-9 to TRBJ1-1; D uncertain. The CDR3 spans 13 residues. Germline CDR1 and CDR2: SEHNR and FQNEAQ (reference sequence). V lost 5 bases and J 1 base, leaving 8 bases between the germline ends. CDR3 in amino acids: CASSEQENTEAFF. The CDR3 DNA is TGTGCCAGCAGCGAGCAGGAGAACACTGAAGCTTTCTTT.